The 21 T cell receptor beta chains presented below share a single source sample, sequenced in a study of graft-versus-host responses after intestinal transplantation. These receptors have no identified antigens. The repertoire was sequenced with immunoSEQ multiplex PCR; TCRdb's copy has only in-frame clones and lacks some. The data show roughly 73,000 clones, around 86% seen once. Here the sequenced sample was unstimulated CD8+ T cells sorted from spleen or lymph node cells, taken before transplant. These receptors were collected from a human donor who was the organ donor for an intestinal transplant.

The rearrangement links TRBV5-1 to TRBJ2-3, with D unresolved. The CDR3 consists of 14 residues. CDR1 SGHRS and CDR2 YFSETQ come from the germline V gene. Trimming cost V 0 bases and J 5 bases, with 10 bases left between them. This chain's CDR3 is CASSLVSVLDTQYF. The CDR3 DNA sequence: TGCGCCAGCAGCTTGGTCTCAGTTTTAGATACGCAGTATTTT. Variable domain in full (rest from reference TRBV5-1 and TRBJ2-3): KAGVTQTPRYLIKTRGQQVTLSCSPISGHRSVSWYQQTPGQGLQFLFEYFSETQRNKGNFPGRFSGRQFSNSRSEMNVSTLELGDSALYLCASSLVSVLDTQYFGPGTRLTVL.

The chain uses TRBV11-2 and TRBJ2-1, with 12 bases matching TRBD2. The CDR3 extends over 19 amino acids. Per the germline V gene, CDR1 is SGHAT and CDR2 is FQNNGV. With 1 base clipped from V and 3 bases from J, the junction kept 10 bases outside the gene matches. The CDR3 DNA reads as TGTGCCAGCAGCTTAGTACTAGCGGGGGGTAATCAGAACTACAATGAGCAGTTCTTC. This gives the protein CASSLVLAGGNQNYNEQFF.

The chain couples TRBV7-2 to TRBJ1-2; tentatively, D is TRBD1 (6 bases). This CDR3 has 14 residues. Trimming stripped 2 bases from V and 6 bases from J, with 13 bases between. Looked up from germline, CDR1 is SGHTA and CDR2 is FQGNSA. DNA of the CDR3: TGTGCCAGCAGCTTAAGATGGGGGGCTGATGGCTACACCTTC. It specifies CASSLRWGADGYTF.

The chain joins TRBV19 to TRBJ1-5; 7 bases agree with TRBD1. The CDR3 spans 15 residues. Germline V gene lookup returns CDR1 LNHDA and CDR2 SQIVND (reference sequence). After removal of 0 bases from V and 5 bases from J, the junction contained 4 bases not matched to a gene. The CDR3, as DNA: TGTGCCAGTAGTATAGATAGACAGGGCGATCAGCCCCAGCATTTT. Translation gives CASSIDRQGDQPQHF.

The gene calls are TRBV29-1 and TRBJ2-7, with D hard to call. The germline V gene encodes CDR1 SQVTM and CDR2 ANQGSEA. The CDR3 has 14 amino acids. V lost 4 bases, J lost 2 bases, and 15 bases lay in between. The CDR3 nucleotides are TGCAGCGTTGTGCTTTCCAGTGTTCCCTACGAGCAGTACTTC. It codes for CSVVLSSVPYEQYF.

The chain employs TRBV6-5 and TRBJ2-1, with D possibly matching TRBD1 (6 bases). This CDR3 region has 11 residues. V lost 7 bases, J lost 14 bases, and 15 bases lay in between. Per germline, CDR1 MNHEY and CDR2 SVGAGI. The CDR3 here is CASTSMAGEFF. The CDR3 DNA is TGTGCCAGCACTTCTATGGCAGGGGAGTTCTTC.

Turning to this clone: The sample has other DNA sequences that encode this CDR3 too. The V and J genes are TRBV28 and TRBJ1-1, with D maybe TRBD1 (5 bases). The CDR3 loop spans 13 amino acids. The V end was cut by 3 bases, the J end by 1 base, with 6 bases between. In germline, CDR1 is MDHEN, CDR2 SYDVKM. For the CDR3, the DNA is TGTGCCAGCAGTTTGGGGGGGAACACTGAAGCTTTCTTT. Protein: CASSLGGNTEAFF.

This clone was observed a single time. CDR3 in DNA: TGTGCCAGCCCCACGAGGGAGGATGAAAAACTGTTTTTT. Translation: CASPTREDEKLFF. The chain combines TRBV7-9 with TRBJ1-4; D remains ambiguous. Germline V CDR1 and CDR2: SEHNR, FQNEAQ (reference sequence). This CDR3 has 13 residues. V was trimmed by 8 bases and J by 6 bases, leaving 13 bases between them.

This clone is labeled medium-sized. CDR3: CASRPIPAASPYF. As DNA, the CDR3 is TGTGCCAGCAGACCCATTCCGGCGGCCTCCCCGTACTTC. The chain couples TRBV6-1 to TRBJ2-5; D remains ambiguous. V was pared by 6 bases and J by 13 bases, with 21 bases between. Germline V gene lookup returns CDR1 MNHNS and CDR2 SASEGT. The CDR3 consists of 13 residues.

The chain combines TRBV2 with TRBJ2-5, with D hard to call. V lost 6 bases to trimming and J lost 5 bases, with 10 bases between them. This CDR3 region has 12 residues. The germline CDR1 and CDR2 sequences are SNHLY and FYNNEI. CDR3 residues: CASRGRQETQYF. The CDR3 coding sequence is TGTGCCAGCAGGGGCCGCCAGGAGACCCAGTACTTC.

This rearrangement joins TRBV13 to TRBJ1-2; D gene ambiguous. Per the germline V gene, CDR1 is PRHDT and CDR2 is FYEKMQ (reference sequence). V lost 5 bases and J 3 bases, leaving 10 bases between the germline ends. The CDR3 spans 13 residues. The CDR3 DNA follows: TGTGCCAGCAGCCCTCGCCCTCACTATGGCTACACCTTC. Amino acid sequence: CASSPRPHYGYTF.

This chain links TRBV7-9 with TRBJ2-2; 10 nucleotides match TRBD2. The V gene's germline CDR1 is SEHNR and CDR2 FQNEAQ (reference sequence). V trimming: 2 bases; J trimming: 5 bases; junction bases outside the gene matches: 11. The CDR3 runs 18 residues. The CDR3 sequence: CASSLWGRLAGPTGELFF. CDR3 DNA: TGTGCCAGCAGCTTATGGGGTCGACTAGCGGGTCCGACCGGGGAGCTGTTTTTT.

The genes are TRBV9 and TRBJ2-7; D perhaps matches TRBD2 (5 bases). There are 15 residues in the CDR3. V was cut by 0 bases and J by 5 bases, with 15 bases left in between. Germline V gives CDR1 SGDLS, CDR2 YYNGEE. The CDR3, as DNA: TGTGCCAGCAGCGTAGCTACGAGAGCGAGGGACGAGCAGTACTTC. Translation: CASSVATRARDEQYF. The full variable domain, with the rest looked up from reference TRBV9 and TRBJ2-7, is DSGVTQTPKHLITATGQRVTLRCSPRSGDLSVYWYQQSLDQGLQFLIQYYNGEERAKGNILERFSAQQFPDLHSELNLSSLELGDSALYFCASSVATRARDEQYFGPGTRLTVT.

The CDR3 DNA reads as TGTGCCAGCGGACCTTTTGGAGCGGGGGCCTCCTACGAGCAGTACTTC. Protein: CASGPFGAGASYEQYF. The chain combines TRBV11-2 with TRBJ2-7; 8 bases line up with TRBD2. Germline-derived CDR1 and CDR2 are SGHAT and FQNNGV. Unmatched junction bases numbered 12, after V lost 8 bases and J lost 0 bases. CDR3 size: 16 residues.

The chain is built from TRBV5-4 and TRBJ2-5, with a tentative D call TRBD1 (5 bases). Germline CDR1 and CDR2: SGHNT and YYREEE (reference sequence). The V and J ends lost 2 bases and 11 bases respectively, with 19 bases between them. The CDR3 runs 14 residues. The CDR3 DNA follows: TGTGCCAGCAGCTTCGGTACCAGGGCACACGGGCAGTACTTC. It is translated as CASSFGTRAHGQYF.

The rearrangement joins TRBV27 to TRBJ2-5; 7 nucleotides align to TRBD2. V lost 5 bases, J lost 1 base, and 10 bases stayed unmatched. The CDR3 spans 16 residues. Looked up from germline, CDR1 is MNHEY and CDR2 is SMNVEV (reference sequence). Here the CDR3 reads CASSPWSGGAQETQYF. DNA of the CDR3: TGTGCCAGCAGTCCGTGGTCGGGGGGAGCCCAAGAGACCCAGTACTTC.

This chain connects TRBV9 to TRBJ2-7; 7 positions match TRBD1. After removal of 2 bases from V and 6 bases from J, the junction contained 11 bases not matched to a gene. There are 15 residues in the CDR3. Germline loops: CDR1 SGDLS, CDR2 YYNGEE. The CDR3 DNA reads as TGTGCCAGCAGCGTTTACCGGGACAGCGGCCTCGAGCAGTACTTC. It is translated as CASSVYRDSGLEQYF.

This sequence joins TRBV7-6 and TRBJ2-1; 14 bases fit TRBD2. V dropped 0 bases and J dropped 5; count of bases not matched to a gene: 3. The CDR3 spans 17 residues. Germline V gene data show CDR1 as SGHVS and CDR2 as FNYEAQ. The CDR3 coding sequence is TGTGCCAGCAGCTTAGCGGGGGGACTAGCGGGAGACAATGAGCAGTTCTTC. Amino acids: CASSLAGGLAGDNEQFF.

This chain uses TRBV5-5 with TRBJ1-2, with D unresolved. Germline assignment: CDR1 SGHKS and CDR2 YYEKEE (reference sequence). This CDR3 has 14 amino acids. The germline V and J ends were trimmed by 5 bases and 4 bases, with 15 bases remaining between them. The CDR3 DNA reads as TGTGCCAGCAGTTCGGACGACACGATCTATGGCTACACCTTC. As protein: CASSSDDTIYGYTF.

This chain connects TRBV4-2 to TRBJ1-1; possible D gene TRBD1, 6 bases. The CDR3 is made up of 14 amino acids. Deletions cut 0 bases from V and 4 bases from J, with 9 bases between. CDR1 and CDR2 from the germline V gene are LGHNA and YNFKEQ. CDR3 in amino acids: CASSQDGGGTEAFF. CDR3 DNA sequence: TGTGCCAGCAGCCAAGATGGAGGGGGCACTGAAGCTTTCTTT.

This chain uses TRBV6-5 with TRBJ1-5, with TRBD1 identical over 10 bases. Germline-derived CDR1 and CDR2 are MNHEY and SVGAGI. The CDR3 runs 15 residues. V dropped 6 bases and J dropped 5; count of bases not matched to a gene: 7. CDR3 coding DNA: TGTGCCAGCAGGCCGGGACAGGGGTGGGATCAGCCCCAGCATTTT. It specifies CASRPGQGWDQPQHF.